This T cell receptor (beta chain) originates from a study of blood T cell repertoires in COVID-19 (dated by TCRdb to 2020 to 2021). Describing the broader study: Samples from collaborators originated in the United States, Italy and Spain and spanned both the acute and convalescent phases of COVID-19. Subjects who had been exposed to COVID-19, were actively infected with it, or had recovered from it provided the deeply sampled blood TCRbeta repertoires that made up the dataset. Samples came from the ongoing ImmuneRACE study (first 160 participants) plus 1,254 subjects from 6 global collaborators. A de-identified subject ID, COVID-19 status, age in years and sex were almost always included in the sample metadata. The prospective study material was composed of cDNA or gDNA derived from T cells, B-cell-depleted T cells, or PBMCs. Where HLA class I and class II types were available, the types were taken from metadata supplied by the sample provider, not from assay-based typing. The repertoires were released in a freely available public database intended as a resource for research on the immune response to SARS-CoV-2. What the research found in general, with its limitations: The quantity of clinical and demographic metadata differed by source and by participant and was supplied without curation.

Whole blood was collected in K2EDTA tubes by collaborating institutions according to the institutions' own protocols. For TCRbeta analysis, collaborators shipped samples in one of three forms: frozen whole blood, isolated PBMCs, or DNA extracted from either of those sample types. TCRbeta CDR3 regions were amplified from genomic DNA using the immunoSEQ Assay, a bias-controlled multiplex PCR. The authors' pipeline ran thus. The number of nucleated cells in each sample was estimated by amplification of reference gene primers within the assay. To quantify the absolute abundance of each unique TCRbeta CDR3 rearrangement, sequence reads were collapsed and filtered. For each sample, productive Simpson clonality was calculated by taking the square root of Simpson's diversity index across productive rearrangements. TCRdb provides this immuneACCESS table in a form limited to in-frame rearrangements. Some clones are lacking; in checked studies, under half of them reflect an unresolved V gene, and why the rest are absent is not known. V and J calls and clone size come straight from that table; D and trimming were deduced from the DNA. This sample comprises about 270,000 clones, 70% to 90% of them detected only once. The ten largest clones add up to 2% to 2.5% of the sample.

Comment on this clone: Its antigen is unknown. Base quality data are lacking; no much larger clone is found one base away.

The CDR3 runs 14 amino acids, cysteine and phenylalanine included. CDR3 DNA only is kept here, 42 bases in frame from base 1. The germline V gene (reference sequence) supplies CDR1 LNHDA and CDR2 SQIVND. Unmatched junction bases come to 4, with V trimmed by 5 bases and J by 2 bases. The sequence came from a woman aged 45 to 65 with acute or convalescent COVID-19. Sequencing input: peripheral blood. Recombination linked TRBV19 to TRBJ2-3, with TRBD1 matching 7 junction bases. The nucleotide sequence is TGTGCCAGTAGTCTCGGGACAGCCACAGATACGCAGTATTTT. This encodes CASSLGTATDTQYF.